The next 9 T cell receptor beta chains were all read from a single sample in a study of response to subunit inactivated influenza vaccine. MiXCR, run by TCRdb on the RT-PCR reads, gives a single entry per CDR3 protein. The top ten clones hold about 26% of a sample with around 190,000 distinct CDR3 sequences, approximately 15% of them seen once. Sequencing was performed on CD8+ T cells sorted from PBMCs, taken around 5 days after vaccination. These receptors all come from a man in his fifties who received an inactivated influenza vaccine.

This clonotype was picked up a small number of times. This chain uses TRBV11-2 with TRBJ2-3; D gene uncertain. This CDR3 spans 12 amino acids. The germline gives CDR1 SGHAT, CDR2 FQNNGV. Trimming cost V 5 bases and J 5 bases, with 8 bases left between them. CDR3 sequence (DNA): TGTGCCAGCAGCCCCTGGAGAGATACGCAGTATTTT. Protein sequence: CASSPWRDTQYF.

This clonotype has only a few counts. The V gene is TRBV28, the J gene TRBJ1-5; D uncertain. The CDR3 runs to 14 residues. Germline V gene data show CDR1 as MDHEN and CDR2 as SYDVKM. V was clipped by 10 bases and J by 1 base, with 14 bases between them. CDR3 protein: CATKDAASNQPQHF. The CDR3 region has the DNA TGTGCCACCAAAGACGCGGCGAGCAATCAGCCCCAGCATTTT.

V is TRBV7-8 and J is TRBJ2-3, with D possibly matching TRBD1 (5 bases). The CDR3 length is 13 residues. Trimming left V 4 bases short and J 3 bases short, with 8 bases between. Germline values: CDR1 SGHVS, CDR2 FQNEAQ. Written as DNA, the CDR3 is TGTGCCAGCAGCTCCCGACAGACAGATACGCAGTATTTT. Residues: CASSSRQTDTQYF.

This clonotype was seen only a few times. V and J are TRBV7-9 and TRBJ2-7; TRBD2 might be the D (6 bases). CDR1 and CDR2 (germline): SEHNR, FQNEAQ (reference sequence). V lost 5 bases, J lost 2 bases, and 16 bases lay in between. This CDR3 has 15 residues. The CDR3 sequence is CASSRLGGSAYEQYF. The CDR3 DNA reads TGTGCCAGCAGCCGTCTGGGGGGATCGGCCTACGAGCAGTACTTC.

This clonotype was seen a few times. The J gene is TRBJ2-2, the V gene TRBV7-2, with 11 bases matching TRBD2. Germline CDR1 SGHTA, CDR2 FQGNSA. The V and J ends lost 3 bases and 3 bases, in that order; junction bases with no gene match: 0. The CDR3 is made up of 15 amino acids. The CDR3: CASSFSGRDTGELFF. The CDR3, as DNA: TGTGCCAGCAGCTTTAGCGGGAGGGACACCGGGGAGCTGTTTTTT.

Only a few counts were recorded for this clonotype. This rearrangement joins TRBV2 to TRBJ2-5; no clear D gene. The CDR3 has 13 residues. With 3 bases removed from V and 1 base from J, the gap between germline ends came to 6 bases. CDR1 SNHLY and CDR2 FYNNEI come from the germline V gene. The CDR3, as DNA: TGTGCCAGCAGTGAGTACGTCCAAGAGACCCAGTACTTC. As protein: CASSEYVQETQYF.

This clonotype has more than one count but fewer than ten. V and J are TRBV5-1 and TRBJ2-2; maybe TRBD2 (5 bases). V dropped 4 bases and J dropped 6 bases, with 13 bases sitting between them. This CDR3 is 14 amino acids long. Germline CDR1 and CDR2: SGHRS and YFSETQ. This chain's CDR3 is CASSEVGVAGELFF. The CDR3 DNA is TGCGCCAGCAGCGAGGTCGGGGTAGCCGGGGAGCTGTTTTTT.

This chain joins TRBV2 and TRBJ2-1; D is uncertain. The V gene lost 3 bases and the J gene lost 7 bases, with 4 bases spanning the gap. This CDR3 is 11 amino acids long. The germline gives CDR1 SNHLY, CDR2 FYNNEI. The DNA for the CDR3 is TGTGCCAGCAGTGAGATAAATGAGCAGTTCTTC. It yields the protein CASSEINEQFF.

On this clonotype: The final CDR3 position lacks the conserved phenylalanine or tryptophan, pointing to a likely read error. The chain recombines TRBV4-2 with TRBJ1-5; 10 bases map to TRBD1. Germline values: CDR1 LGHNA, CDR2 YNFKEQ. The CDR3 spans 15 residues. After removal of 4 bases from V and 2 bases from J, the junction contained 2 bases not matched to a gene. CDR3 nucleotide sequence: TGTGCCAGCAGCCCAGGACAGGGGGGCAATCAGCCCCAGCATTCT. Translation gives CASSPGQGGNQPQHS.